These 15 T cell receptor beta chains originate from one sample sequenced in a study of technical replicates of blood from several donors. Sequenced by immunoSEQ multiplex PCR; TCRdb stores in-frame clones only, minus some. This table holds 75,000 to 95,000 clones, around 94% found once. What was sequenced was T cells isolated from PBMCs. The receptors shown here come from a human donor in good health.

In regard to this clone: At one end the junction does not follow the germline gene, possibly because of a read error. The chain has TRBV19 and TRBJ1-2; TRBD1 is a possible D gene (5 bases). The CDR3 is 11 amino acids. CDR1 and CDR2 from the germline V gene are LNHDA and SQIVND (reference sequence). In nucleotides, the CDR3 is TGTGCCAGTAGTATAGCACAGGTCCAGTGCTTC. The encoded protein is CASSIAQVQCF. The whole variable domain, remainder taken from reference TRBV19 and TRBJ1-2, is DGGITQSPKYLFRKEGQNVTLSCEQNLNHDAMYWYRQDPGQGLRLIYYSQIVNDFQKGDIAEGYSVSREKKESFPLTVTSAQKNPTAFYLCASSIAQVQCFGSGTRLTVV.

The chain joins TRBV6-4 to TRBJ2-1; 11 bases align to TRBD2. The J segment lost 7 bases and the V segment lost 6 bases, leaving 8 bases of the junction unmatched. Germline CDR1 is MRHNA and CDR2 is SNTAGT. The CDR3 consists of 15 residues. The CDR3 here is CASSELAGVGNEQFF. DNA for the CDR3: TGTGCCAGCAGCGAACTAGCGGGGGTAGGGAATGAGCAGTTCTTC.

The chain recombines TRBV6-1 with TRBJ2-7; 7 bases fit TRBD2. CDR3 length: 13 residues. Germline assignment: CDR1 MNHNS and CDR2 SASEGT. Trimming cost V 4 bases and J 5 bases; bases outside gene matches: 5. The DNA for the CDR3 is TGTGCCAGCAGTGGCGGGAGAGGCAACGAGCAGTACTTC. Encoded protein: CASSGGRGNEQYF.

The gene calls are TRBV28 and TRBJ2-7, with D perhaps TRBD2 (5 bases). CDR1 and CDR2 from the germline V gene are MDHEN and SYDVKM. The CDR3 runs to 15 residues. Trimming shortened V by 10 bases and J by 3 bases, and 22 bases separated the two germline ends. CDR3 sequence (DNA): TGTGCCACCGACTCCCTGGGAGCACCGATCTACGAGCAGTACTTC. It codes for CATDSLGAPIYEQYF.

The V and J genes are TRBV10-3 and TRBJ1-1, with TRBD1 as a possible D gene (5 bases). Trimming stripped 2 bases from V and 5 bases from J, with 21 bases between. Germline CDR1 is ENHRY and CDR2 is SYGVKD. The CDR3 covers 17 residues. CDR3 in amino acids: CAISEGGTALRGTEAFF. DNA for the CDR3: TGTGCCATCAGTGAGGGGGGGACGGCTCTCCGGGGAACTGAAGCTTTCTTT.

This sequence joins TRBV19 and TRBJ1-1, with D unresolved. The CDR3 consists of 16 residues. Between the trimmed V and J ends, which lost 1 base and 0 bases, there was a span of 12 bases. The germline V gene has CDR1 LNHDA and CDR2 SQIVND (reference sequence). In DNA, the CDR3 is TGTGCCAGTAGTATAGGGCTTGACAAGTTGAACACTGAAGCTTTCTTT. Amino acids: CASSIGLDKLNTEAFF.

Only one count was recorded for this clone. The chain recombines TRBV27 with TRBJ1-6; the match to TRBD1 covers 8 bases. In germline, CDR1 is MNHEY, CDR2 SMNVEV (reference sequence). V shed 3 bases and J 10 bases; nucleotides not matched to a gene: 20. This CDR3 is 19 amino acids long. The CDR3 reads CASSFLTLLKTGVRSPLHF. The CDR3 nucleotides are TGTGCCAGCAGTTTCCTAACCCTTTTAAAGACAGGGGTAAGATCACCCCTCCACTTT.

The chain combines TRBV28 with TRBJ2-5, with TRBD2 matching 9 bases. Germline lookup yields CDR1 MDHEN and CDR2 SYDVKM. Trimming cost V 7 bases and J 4 bases; bases outside gene matches: 13. The CDR3 length is 16 residues. This chain's CDR3 is CASTGLAGRQAETQYF. DNA for the CDR3: TGTGCCAGCACAGGGCTAGCGGGAAGACAGGCAGAGACCCAGTACTTC. The full variable domain, rest sourced from reference TRBV28 and TRBJ2-5, is DVKVTQSSRYLVKRTGEKVFLECVQDMDHENMFWYRQDPGLGLRLIYFSYDVKMKEKGDIPEGYSVSREKKERFSLILESASTNQTSMYLCASTGLAGRQAETQYFGPGTRLLVL.

This clone was observed once. The CDR3 region has the DNA TGCAGCGCGTCCTTGACAGGGTCGGGGGAGCAGTACTTC. Protein sequence: CSASLTGSGEQYF. This rearrangement joins TRBV29-1 to TRBJ2-7, with 7 bases lining up with TRBD1. The CDR3 loop spans 13 amino acids. Germline V gene sequence: CDR1 SQVTM, CDR2 ANQGSEA. The trim removed 7 bases at V and 7 bases at J, leaving 13 bases unmatched.

This sequence joins TRBV4-1 and TRBJ2-5; 7 bases are shared with TRBD1. The CDR3 length is 15 residues. Losses at the gene ends were 1 base for V and 4 bases for J; bases not matched to a gene: 6. Per germline, CDR1 MGHRA and CDR2 YSYEKL. CDR3: CASSQGWTGGETQYF. DNA of the CDR3: TGCGCCAGCAGCCAAGGATGGACAGGTGGAGAGACCCAGTACTTC.

The chain employs TRBV5-1 and TRBJ2-2; D is undetermined. Trimming stripped 0 bases from V and 0 bases from J, with 12 bases between. The CDR3 runs to 17 residues. Per germline, CDR1 SGHRS and CDR2 YFSETQ. In DNA, the CDR3 is TGCGCCAGCAGCTTGGGAGGCGGTTACGCGAACACCGGGGAGCTGTTTTTT. This sequence encodes CASSLGGGYANTGELFF.

This sequence joins TRBV7-9 and TRBJ1-1; 9 bases are a match to TRBD1. This CDR3 has 16 amino acids. Germline loops: CDR1 SEHNR, CDR2 FQNEAQ (reference sequence). The V segment lost 5 bases and the J segment 6 bases; nucleotides outside the gene matches: 13. CDR3 amino acids: CASSRATGGRVAEAFF. Here the CDR3 DNA reads TGTGCCAGCAGCCGTGCGACAGGGGGAAGAGTCGCTGAAGCTTTCTTT.

The chain combines TRBV5-6 with TRBJ1-4, with unresolved D. V gave up 6 bases and J gave up 7 bases, with 25 bases separating them. Per the germline V gene, CDR1 is SGHDT and CDR2 is YYEEEE. The CDR3 length is 17 residues. Here the CDR3 DNA reads TGTGCCAGCACCACTTTTGATCGTAAGCTTCTGATTGAAAAACTGTTTTTT. It is translated as CASTTFDRKLLIEKLFF.

A few counts support this clone. This chain connects TRBV5-6 to TRBJ2-7; D may be TRBD1 (6 bases). Deletions cut 0 bases from V and 7 bases from J, with 17 bases between. The CDR3 runs 15 residues. Germline lookup yields CDR1 SGHDT and CDR2 YYEEEE. CDR3 in DNA: TGTGCCAGCAGCTTGGTGGCAGGGGAGCTAGGGGAGCAGTACTTC. Translation: CASSLVAGELGEQYF. Combining the CDR3 with reference TRBV5-6 and TRBJ2-7 gives the whole variable domain DAGVTQSPTHLIKTRGQQVTLRCSPKSGHDTVSWYQQALGQGPQFIFQYYEEEERQRGNFPDRFSGHQFPNYSSELNVNALLLGDSALYLCASSLVAGELGEQYFGPGTRLTVT.

This rearrangement joins TRBV21-1 to TRBJ2-7; the DNA was not compared with TRBD1, the D call given in the table. TRBV21-1 is described as a pseudogene. The CDR3 has 13 residues. The CDR3 reads CASRFAGIHEQYF. The CDR3 DNA reads TGTGCCAGCAGGTTTGCAGGGATCCACGAGCAGTACTTC.